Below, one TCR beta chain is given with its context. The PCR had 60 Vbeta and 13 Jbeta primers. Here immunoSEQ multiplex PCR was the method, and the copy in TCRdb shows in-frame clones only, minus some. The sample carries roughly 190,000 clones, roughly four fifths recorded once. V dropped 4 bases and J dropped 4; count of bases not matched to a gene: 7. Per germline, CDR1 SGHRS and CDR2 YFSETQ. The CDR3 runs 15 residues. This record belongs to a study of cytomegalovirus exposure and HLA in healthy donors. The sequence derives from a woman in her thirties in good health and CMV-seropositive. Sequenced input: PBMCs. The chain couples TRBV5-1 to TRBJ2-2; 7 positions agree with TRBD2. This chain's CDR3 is CASSISGTSTGELFF. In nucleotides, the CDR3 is TGCGCCAGCAGCATAAGCGGGACGAGCACCGGGGAGCTGTTTTTT.